Listed below are T cell receptor beta chains from one sample, sequenced in a study of control samples from healthy donors and cancer patients. Method: immunoSEQ multiplex PCR; TCRdb's copy keeps in-frame clones and lacks some. The table records about 90,000 clones, 90% of them present only once. The specimen sequenced was blood. The origin of the receptors is a young woman in good health. The CDR3 runs from the conserved cysteine through the conserved F or W. The order of the fields is CDR3 DNA, CDR3 protein, D gene, J gene, V gene. The D gene is left open where the match is weak.

cdr3_nt: TGCGCCAGCAGCTTGTCCGGAACAATCACAATAAACTATGGCTACACCTTC; cdr3_aa: CASSLSGTITINYGYTF; d_call: -; j_call: TRBJ1-2; v_call: TRBV5-1
cdr3_nt: TGTGCCAGCAGTGAAGGGTCGACAAGTAGCAATCAGCCCCAGCATTTT; cdr3_aa: CASSEGSTSSNQPQHF; d_call: -; j_call: TRBJ1-5; v_call: TRBV25-1
cdr3_nt: TGTGCCAGCAGTGTGGGACAGACGACTGAAGCTTTCTTT; cdr3_aa: CASSVGQTTEAFF; d_call: TRBD1; j_call: TRBJ1-1; v_call: TRBV2
cdr3_nt: TGTGCCAGTAGTACGCCTCTCACCGCGAACACTGAAGCTTTCTTT; cdr3_aa: CASSTPLTANTEAFF; d_call: -; j_call: TRBJ1-1; v_call: TRBV19
cdr3_nt: TGTGCCAGCAATTCGGGACAGTCTGGCCAGCCCCAGCATTTT; cdr3_aa: CASNSGQSGQPQHF; d_call: TRBD1; j_call: TRBJ1-5; v_call: TRBV2
cdr3_nt: TGTGCCACCAGTGATAAGTTTCGGGGGGGCCGCGATACGCAGTATTTT; cdr3_aa: CATSDKFRGGRDTQYF; d_call: TRBD2; j_call: TRBJ2-3; v_call: TRBV24-1
cdr3_nt: TGTGCCACCAGTGACAGCCAAGGGGCAGACAGCAATCAGCCCCAGCATTTT; cdr3_aa: CATSDSQGADSNQPQHF; d_call: -; j_call: TRBJ1-5; v_call: TRBV24-1
cdr3_nt: TGCGCCAGCCAGCTGACTAGCGGATCCTACGAGCAGTACTTC; cdr3_aa: CASQLTSGSYEQYF; d_call: TRBD2; j_call: TRBJ2-7; v_call: TRBV5-1
cdr3_nt: TGTGCCAGCAGTAAAACTTCGGACGAGCAGTACTTC; cdr3_aa: CASSKTSDEQYF; d_call: -; j_call: TRBJ2-7; v_call: TRBV12-3/TRBV12-4
cdr3_nt: TGTGCCAGCTCACCCGGACTAGCGGGGAACACCGGGGAGCTGTTTTTT; cdr3_aa: CASSPGLAGNTGELFF; d_call: TRBD2; j_call: TRBJ2-2; v_call: TRBV18
cdr3_nt: TGTGCCACCAGCAGAGAGGTCGGCGACAGGTTAATTTACCCCCTCCACTTT; cdr3_aa: CATSREVGDRLIYPLHF; d_call: -; j_call: TRBJ1-6; v_call: TRBV15
cdr3_nt: TGTGCCAGCAGTGGGATACAGTACGAGCAGTACTTC; cdr3_aa: CASSGIQYEQYF; d_call: -; j_call: TRBJ2-7; v_call: TRBV2
cdr3_nt: TGTGCCAGCAGCTTACGCGGCGGGCCCTATGGCTACACCTTC; cdr3_aa: CASSLRGGPYGYTF; d_call: -; j_call: TRBJ1-2; v_call: TRBV13
cdr3_nt: TGTGCCAGCAACTCAGGCGGGGGGGGGACAGATACGCAGTATTTT; cdr3_aa: CASNSGGGGTDTQYF; d_call: TRBD2; j_call: TRBJ2-3; v_call: TRBV2